This TCR beta chain comes out of a study of CD8 T cells in Susac syndrome. The multiple sclerosis control cohort comprised treatment-naive individuals presenting with stable or active relapsing-remitting disease. This CDR3 has 14 amino acids. Germline-derived CDR1 and CDR2 are MGHRA and YSYEKL. The V and J ends lost 0 bases and 6 bases respectively, with 11 bases between them. cDNA came from 0.5 to 1 ug RNA primed by random hexamers. Amplification of TCR beta CDR3 spanned 54 Vbeta and 13 Jbeta via immunoSEQ multiplex PCR. TCRdb ran MiXCR on the immunoSEQ multiplex PCR reads and lists one entry per CDR3 protein. The sample records almost 450,000 distinct CDR3 sequences, more than 80% being singletons.

The chain uses TRBV4-1 and TRBJ1-2; D gene unclear. This sequence originates from a human donor with multiple sclerosis. What was sequenced was CD8+ T cells from PBMCs. The CDR3 here is CASSQEASGDGYTF. CDR3 bases: TGCGCCAGCAGCCAAGAAGCCTCCGGCGATGGCTACACCTTC.